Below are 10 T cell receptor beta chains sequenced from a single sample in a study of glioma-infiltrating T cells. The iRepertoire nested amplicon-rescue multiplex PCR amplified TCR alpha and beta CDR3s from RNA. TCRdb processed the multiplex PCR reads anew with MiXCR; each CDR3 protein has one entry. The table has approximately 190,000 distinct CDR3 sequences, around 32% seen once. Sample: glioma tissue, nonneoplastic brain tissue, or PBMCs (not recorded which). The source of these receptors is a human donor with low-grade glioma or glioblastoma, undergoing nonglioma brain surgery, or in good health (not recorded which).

CDR3 loop: CASSLWAPRNTEAFF. In nucleotides, the CDR3 is TGTGCCAGCAGCTTGTGGGCACCGAGGAACACTGAAGCTTTCTTT. The rearrangement uses TRBV5-5 and TRBJ1-1; D not certain. With 1 base removed from V and 1 base from J, the gap between germline ends came to 11 bases. There are 15 residues in the CDR3. CDR1 is SGHKS, CDR2 YYEKEE, per germline (reference sequence).

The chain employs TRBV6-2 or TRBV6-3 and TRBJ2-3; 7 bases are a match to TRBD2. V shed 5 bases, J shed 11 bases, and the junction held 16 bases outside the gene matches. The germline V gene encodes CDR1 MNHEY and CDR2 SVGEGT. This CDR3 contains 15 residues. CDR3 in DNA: TGTGCCAGCAGTCAATCGGGACTATCATACAATGAGCAGTATTTT. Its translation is CASSQSGLSYNEQYF.

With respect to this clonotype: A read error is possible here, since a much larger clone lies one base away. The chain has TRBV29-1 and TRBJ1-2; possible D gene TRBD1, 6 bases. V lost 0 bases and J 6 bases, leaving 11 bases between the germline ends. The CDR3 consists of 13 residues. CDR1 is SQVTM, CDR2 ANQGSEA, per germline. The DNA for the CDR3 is TGCAGCGTTGAAGATCGTCAGGGGCATGGCTACACCTTC. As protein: CSVEDRQGHGYTF.

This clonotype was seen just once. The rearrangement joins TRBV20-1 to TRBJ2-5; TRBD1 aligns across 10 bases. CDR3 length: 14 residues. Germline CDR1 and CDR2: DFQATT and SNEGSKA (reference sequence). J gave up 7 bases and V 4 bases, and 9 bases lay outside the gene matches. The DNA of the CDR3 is TGCAGTGCTACCTCGGGACAGGGGATGGGGACCCAGTACTTC. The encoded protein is CSATSGQGMGTQYF.

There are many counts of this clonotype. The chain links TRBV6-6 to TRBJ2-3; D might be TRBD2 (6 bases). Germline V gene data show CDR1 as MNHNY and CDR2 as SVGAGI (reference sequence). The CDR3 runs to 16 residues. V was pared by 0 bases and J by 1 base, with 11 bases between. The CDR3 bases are TGTGCCAGCAGTTACTCCGGGGGTCTTGGCACAGATACGCAGTATTTT. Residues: CASSYSGGLGTDTQYF.

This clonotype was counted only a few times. CDR3: CASSLRPEVRPSGFSYEQYF. The DNA of the CDR3 is TGCGCCAGCAGCCTAAGACCTGAAGTTAGGCCTAGCGGGTTTTCCTACGAGCAGTACTTC. The chain links TRBV4-1 to TRBJ2-7, with 8 bases aligning to TRBD2. Germline V lookup: CDR1 MGHRA, CDR2 YSYEKL. The CDR3 contains 20 residues. V lost 4 bases, J lost 1 base, and 21 bases stayed unmatched.

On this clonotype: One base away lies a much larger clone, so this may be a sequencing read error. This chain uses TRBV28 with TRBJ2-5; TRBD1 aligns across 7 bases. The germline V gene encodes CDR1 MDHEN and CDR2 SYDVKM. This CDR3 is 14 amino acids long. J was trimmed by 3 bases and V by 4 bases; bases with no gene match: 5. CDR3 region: CASSSRDSEETQYF. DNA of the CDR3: TGTGCCAGCAGTTCCCGGGACAGCGAAGAGACCCAGTACTTC. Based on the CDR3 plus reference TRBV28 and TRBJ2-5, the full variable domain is DVKVTQSSRYLVKRTGEKVFLECVQDMDHENMFWYRQDPGLGLRLIYFSYDVKMKEKGDIPEGYSVSREKKERFSLILESASTNQTSMYLCASSSRDSEETQYFGPGTRLLVL.

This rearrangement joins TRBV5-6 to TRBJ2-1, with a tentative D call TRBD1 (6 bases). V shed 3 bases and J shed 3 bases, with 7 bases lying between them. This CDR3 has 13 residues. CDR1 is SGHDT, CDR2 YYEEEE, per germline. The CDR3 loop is CASSWDNYNEQFF. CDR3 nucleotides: TGTGCCAGCAGCTGGGACAACTACAATGAGCAGTTCTTC.

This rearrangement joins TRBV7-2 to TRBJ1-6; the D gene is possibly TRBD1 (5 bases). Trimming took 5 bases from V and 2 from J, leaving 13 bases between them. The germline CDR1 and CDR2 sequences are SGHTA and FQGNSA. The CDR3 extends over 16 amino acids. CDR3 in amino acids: CASSGLAGPYNSPLHF. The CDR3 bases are TGTGCCAGCAGCGGCCTAGCAGGGCCCTATAATTCACCCCTCCACTTT. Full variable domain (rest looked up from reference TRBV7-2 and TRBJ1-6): GAGVSQSPSNKVTEKGKDVELRCDPISGHTALYWYRQSLGQGLEFLIYFQGNSAPDKSGLPSDRFSAERTGGSVSTLTIQRTQQEDSAVYLCASSGLAGPYNSPLHFGNGTRLTVT.

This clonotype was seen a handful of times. The CDR3 DNA reads as TGCGCCAGCAGCTTGCTAGCGGGATTTACCTACGAGCAGTACTTC. Translated, it gives CASSLLAGFTYEQYF. The chain links TRBV5-1 to TRBJ2-7; 9 nucleotides align to TRBD2. The V gene end was trimmed by 1 base and the J gene end by 2 bases; junction bases not matched to a gene: 4. CDR3 size: 15 residues. CDR1 and CDR2 (germline): SGHRS, YFSETQ.